This T cell receptor beta chain was recovered during a study of blood T cells in healthy people across ages. A second PCR of about 7 to 12 cycles used a sample-barcoded 5' primer and a J-beta primer mix. TCRdb redid the calling of the 5' RACE reads with MiXCR, one entry per CDR3 protein. The table lists roughly 720,000 distinct CDR3 sequences, approximately 55% of them singletons. From germline, CDR1 is SGDLS and CDR2 YYNGEE. V shed 2 bases and J shed 5 bases, with 13 bases lying between them. This CDR3 has 15 amino acids. The sequencing sample was made of blood. This clonotype originated in a man at least 80 years old in good health. The chain has TRBV9 and TRBJ1-4; D gene unclear. CDR3 coding DNA: TGTGCCAGCAGCGTCGAGGGTTGGGCAAATGAAAAACTGTTTTTT. It encodes CASSVEGWANEKLFF. Full variable domain (missing parts from reference TRBV9 and TRBJ1-4): DSGVTQTPKHLITATGQRVTLRCSPRSGDLSVYWYQQSLDQGLQFLIQYYNGEERAKGNILERFSAQQFPDLHSELNLSSLELGDSALYFCASSVEGWANEKLFFGSGTQLSVL.